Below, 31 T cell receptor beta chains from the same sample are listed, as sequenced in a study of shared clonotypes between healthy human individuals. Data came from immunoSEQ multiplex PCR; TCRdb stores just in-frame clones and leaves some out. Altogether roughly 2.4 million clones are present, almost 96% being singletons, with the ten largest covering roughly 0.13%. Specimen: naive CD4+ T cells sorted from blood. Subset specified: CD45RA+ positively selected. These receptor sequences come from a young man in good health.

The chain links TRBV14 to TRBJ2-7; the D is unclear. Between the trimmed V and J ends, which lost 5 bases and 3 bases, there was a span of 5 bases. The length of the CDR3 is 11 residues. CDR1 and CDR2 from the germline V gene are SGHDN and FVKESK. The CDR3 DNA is TGTGCCAGCAGCTACTACTACGAGCAGTACTTC. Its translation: CASSYYYEQYF.

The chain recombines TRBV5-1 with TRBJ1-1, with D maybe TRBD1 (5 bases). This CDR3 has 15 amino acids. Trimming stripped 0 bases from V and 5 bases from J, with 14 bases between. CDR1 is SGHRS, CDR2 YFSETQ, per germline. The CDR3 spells CASSLAGVTGTEAFF. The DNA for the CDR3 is TGCGCCAGCAGCTTGGCGGGGGTTACGGGGACTGAAGCTTTCTTT.

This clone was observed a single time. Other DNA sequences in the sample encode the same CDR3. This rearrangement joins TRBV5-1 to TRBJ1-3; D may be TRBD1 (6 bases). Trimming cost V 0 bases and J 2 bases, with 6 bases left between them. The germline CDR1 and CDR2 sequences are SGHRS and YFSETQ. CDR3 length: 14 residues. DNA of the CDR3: TGCGCCAGCAGCTTGGGGGGGCCTGGAAACACCATATATTTT. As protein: CASSLGGPGNTIYF.

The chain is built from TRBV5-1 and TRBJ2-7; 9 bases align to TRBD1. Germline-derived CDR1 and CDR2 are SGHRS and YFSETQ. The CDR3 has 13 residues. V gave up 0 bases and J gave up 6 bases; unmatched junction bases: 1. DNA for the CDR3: TGCGCCAGCAGCTTGGGACAGGGGGTCGAGCAGTACTTC. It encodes CASSLGQGVEQYF.

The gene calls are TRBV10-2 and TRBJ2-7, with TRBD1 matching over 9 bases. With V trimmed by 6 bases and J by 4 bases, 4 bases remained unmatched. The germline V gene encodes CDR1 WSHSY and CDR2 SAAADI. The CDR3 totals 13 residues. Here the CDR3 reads CASRGTGTYEQYF. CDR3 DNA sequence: TGCGCCAGCAGGGGGACAGGGACATACGAGCAGTACTTC.

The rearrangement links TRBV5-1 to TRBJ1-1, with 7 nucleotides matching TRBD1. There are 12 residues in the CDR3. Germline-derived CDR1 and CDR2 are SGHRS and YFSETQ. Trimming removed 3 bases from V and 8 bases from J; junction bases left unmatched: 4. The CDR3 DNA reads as TGCGCCAGCAGCTCCGACAGGGTAGAAGCTTTCTTT. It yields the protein CASSSDRVEAFF.

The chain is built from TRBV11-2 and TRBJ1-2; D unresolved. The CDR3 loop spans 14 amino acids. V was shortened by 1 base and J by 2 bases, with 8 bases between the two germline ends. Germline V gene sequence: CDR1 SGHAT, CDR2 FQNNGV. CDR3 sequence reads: CASSLGPGNYGYTF. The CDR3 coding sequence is TGTGCCAGCAGCTTAGGTCCCGGGAACTATGGCTACACCTTC. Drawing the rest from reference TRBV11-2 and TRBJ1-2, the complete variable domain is EAGVAQSPRYKIIEKRQSVAFWCNPISGHATLYWYQQILGQGPKLLIQFQNNGVVDDSQLPKDRFSAERLKGVDSTLKIQPAKLEDSAVYLCASSLGPGNYGYTFGSGTRLTVV.

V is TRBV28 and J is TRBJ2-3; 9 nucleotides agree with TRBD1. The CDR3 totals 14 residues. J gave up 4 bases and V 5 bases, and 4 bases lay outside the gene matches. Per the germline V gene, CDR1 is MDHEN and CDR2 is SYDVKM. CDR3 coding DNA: TGTGCCAGCAGTCCACAGGGGGCCCCAGATACGCAGTATTTT. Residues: CASSPQGAPDTQYF.

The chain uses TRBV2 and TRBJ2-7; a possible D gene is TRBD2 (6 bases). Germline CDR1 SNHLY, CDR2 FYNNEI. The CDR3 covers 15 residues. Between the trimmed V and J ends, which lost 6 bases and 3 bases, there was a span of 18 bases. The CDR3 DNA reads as TGTGCCAGCAGAAAAGGACTACTCCTAGGCTACGAGCAGTACTTC. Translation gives CASRKGLLLGYEQYF.

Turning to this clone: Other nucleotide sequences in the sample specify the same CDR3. The CDR3 DNA is TGCGCCAGCAGCTTGGTGACAGGGAGTACAGATACGCAGTATTTT. This encodes CASSLVTGSTDTQYF. This rearrangement joins TRBV5-1 to TRBJ2-3, with 7 bases matching TRBD1. Germline trimming cut 0 bases from V and 3 bases from J; bases unmatched to any gene: 4. Germline V gene data show CDR1 as SGHRS and CDR2 as YFSETQ. The CDR3 is 15 amino acids.

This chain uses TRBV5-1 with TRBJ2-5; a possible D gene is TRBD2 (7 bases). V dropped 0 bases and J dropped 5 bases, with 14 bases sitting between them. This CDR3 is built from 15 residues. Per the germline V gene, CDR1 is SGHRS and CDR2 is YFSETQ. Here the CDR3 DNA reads TGCGCCAGCAGCTTGGCCCGGGGGGCCAGTGAGACCCAGTACTTC. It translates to CASSLARGASETQYF.

CDR3 nucleotide sequence: TGTGCCAGCAGTTTTTGGCCTGCAAGGAATAGCAATCAGCCCCAGCATTTT. Protein sequence: CASSFWPARNSNQPQHF. This sequence joins TRBV27 and TRBJ1-5; the D is unclear. The CDR3 has 17 amino acids. The germline CDR1 and CDR2 sequences are MNHEY and SMNVEV (reference sequence). V lost 3 bases and J lost 0, with 15 bases in between.

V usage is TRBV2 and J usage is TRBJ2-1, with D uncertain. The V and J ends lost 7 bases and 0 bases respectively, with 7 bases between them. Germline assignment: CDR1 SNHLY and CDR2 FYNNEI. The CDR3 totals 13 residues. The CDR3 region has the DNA TGTGCCAGCATTATTAACTCCTACAATGAGCAGTTCTTC. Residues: CASIINSYNEQFF. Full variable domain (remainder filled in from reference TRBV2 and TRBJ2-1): EPEVTQTPSHQVTQMGQEVILRCVPISNHLYFYWYRQILGQKVEFLVSFYNNEISEKSEIFDDQFSVERPDGSNFTLKIRSTKLEDSAMYFCASIINSYNEQFFGPGTRLTVL.

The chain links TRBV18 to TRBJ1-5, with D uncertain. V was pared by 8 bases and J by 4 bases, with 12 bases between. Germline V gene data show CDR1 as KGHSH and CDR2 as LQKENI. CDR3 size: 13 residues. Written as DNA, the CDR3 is TGTGCCAGCCAACCCGGAATAAATCAGCCCCAGCATTTT. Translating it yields CASQPGINQPQHF. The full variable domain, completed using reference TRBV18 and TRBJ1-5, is NAGVMQNPRHLVRRRGQEARLRCSPMKGHSHVYWYRQLPEEGLKFMVYLQKENIIDESGMPKERFSAEFPKEGPSILRIQQVVRGDSAAYFCASQPGINQPQHFGDGTRLSIL.

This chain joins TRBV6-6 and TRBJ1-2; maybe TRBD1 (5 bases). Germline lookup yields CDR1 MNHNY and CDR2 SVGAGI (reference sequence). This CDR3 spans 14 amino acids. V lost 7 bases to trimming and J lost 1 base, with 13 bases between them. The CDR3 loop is CASTQALLNYGYTF. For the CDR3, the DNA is TGTGCCAGCACACAGGCTCTACTTAACTATGGCTACACCTTC.

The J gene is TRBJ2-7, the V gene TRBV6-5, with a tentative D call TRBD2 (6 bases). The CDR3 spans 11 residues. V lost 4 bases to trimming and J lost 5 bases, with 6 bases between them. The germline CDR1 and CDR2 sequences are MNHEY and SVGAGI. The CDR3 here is CASSWGDEQYF. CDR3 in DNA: TGTGCCAGCAGTTGGGGGGACGAGCAGTACTTC.

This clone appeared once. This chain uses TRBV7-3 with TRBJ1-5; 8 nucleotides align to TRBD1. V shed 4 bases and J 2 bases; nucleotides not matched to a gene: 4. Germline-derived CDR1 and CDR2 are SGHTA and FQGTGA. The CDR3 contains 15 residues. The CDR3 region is CASSSPGQGNQPQHF. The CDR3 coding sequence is TGTGCCAGCAGCTCCCCGGGACAGGGCAATCAGCCCCAGCATTTT.

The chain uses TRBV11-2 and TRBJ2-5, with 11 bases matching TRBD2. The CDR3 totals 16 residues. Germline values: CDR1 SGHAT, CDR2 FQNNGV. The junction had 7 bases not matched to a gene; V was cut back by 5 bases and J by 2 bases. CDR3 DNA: TGTGCCAGCAGCGGTACCGGGACTAGCGGACAAGAGACCCAGTACTTC. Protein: CASSGTGTSGQETQYF.

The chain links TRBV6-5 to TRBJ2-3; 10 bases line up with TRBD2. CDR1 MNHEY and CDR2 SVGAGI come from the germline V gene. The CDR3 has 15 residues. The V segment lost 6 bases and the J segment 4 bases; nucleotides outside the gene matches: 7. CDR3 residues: CASRPSGRGADTQYF. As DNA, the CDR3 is TGTGCCAGCAGACCGAGCGGGAGGGGGGCAGATACGCAGTATTTT.

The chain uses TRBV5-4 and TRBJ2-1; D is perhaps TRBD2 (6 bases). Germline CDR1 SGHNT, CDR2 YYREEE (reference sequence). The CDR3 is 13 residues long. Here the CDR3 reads CAAAGISYNEQFF. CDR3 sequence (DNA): TGTGCGGCCGCGGGGATATCCTACAATGAGCAGTTCTTC.

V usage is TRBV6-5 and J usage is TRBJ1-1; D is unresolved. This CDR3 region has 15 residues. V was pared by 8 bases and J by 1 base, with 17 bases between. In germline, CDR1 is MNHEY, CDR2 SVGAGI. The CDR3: CASALIRTGNTEAFF. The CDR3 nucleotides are TGTGCCAGCGCCCTTATTAGGACTGGGAACACTGAAGCTTTCTTT.

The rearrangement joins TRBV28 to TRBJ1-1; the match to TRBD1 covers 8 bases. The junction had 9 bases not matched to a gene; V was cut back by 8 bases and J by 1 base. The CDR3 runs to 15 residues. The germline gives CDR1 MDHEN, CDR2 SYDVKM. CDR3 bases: TGTGCCAGCGGCCACGCCGGGACAGGGAACACTGAAGCTTTCTTT. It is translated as CASGHAGTGNTEAFF.

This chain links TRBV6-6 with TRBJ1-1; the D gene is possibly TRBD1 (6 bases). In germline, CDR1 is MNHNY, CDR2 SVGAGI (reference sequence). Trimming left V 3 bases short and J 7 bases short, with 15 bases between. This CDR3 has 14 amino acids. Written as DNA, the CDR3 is TGTGCCAGCAGTTATCTGACAGGAGTAATTGAAGCTTTCTTT. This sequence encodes CASSYLTGVIEAFF.

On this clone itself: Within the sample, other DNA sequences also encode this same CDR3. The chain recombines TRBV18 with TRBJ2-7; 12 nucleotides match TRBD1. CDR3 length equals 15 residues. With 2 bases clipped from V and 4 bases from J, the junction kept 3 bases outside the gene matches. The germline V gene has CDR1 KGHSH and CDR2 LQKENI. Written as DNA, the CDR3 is TGTGCCAGCTCACCAGGGACAGGGGGCTTGTACGAGCAGTACTTC. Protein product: CASSPGTGGLYEQYF.

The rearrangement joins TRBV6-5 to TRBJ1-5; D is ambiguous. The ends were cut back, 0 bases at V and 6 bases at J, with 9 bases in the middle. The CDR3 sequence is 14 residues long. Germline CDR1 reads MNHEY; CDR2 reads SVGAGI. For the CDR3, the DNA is TGTGCCAGCAGTTACTCGGAGAGTTTTCAGCCCCAGCATTTT. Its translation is CASSYSESFQPQHF.

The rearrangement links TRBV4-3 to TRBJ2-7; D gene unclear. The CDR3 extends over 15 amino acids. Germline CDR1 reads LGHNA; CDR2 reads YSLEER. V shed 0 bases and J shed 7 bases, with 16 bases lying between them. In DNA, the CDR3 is TGCGCCAGCAGCCAAGATATCACCCTAGTTGGGGAGCAGTACTTC. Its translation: CASSQDITLVGEQYF.

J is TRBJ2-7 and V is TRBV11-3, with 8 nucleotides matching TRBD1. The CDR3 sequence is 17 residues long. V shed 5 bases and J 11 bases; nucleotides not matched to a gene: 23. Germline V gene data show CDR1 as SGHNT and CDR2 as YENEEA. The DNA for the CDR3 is TGTGCCAGCAGCGGAAAGGGACAGGCATCCTTCGATTACGGGGAGTACTTC. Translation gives CASSGKGQASFDYGEYF.

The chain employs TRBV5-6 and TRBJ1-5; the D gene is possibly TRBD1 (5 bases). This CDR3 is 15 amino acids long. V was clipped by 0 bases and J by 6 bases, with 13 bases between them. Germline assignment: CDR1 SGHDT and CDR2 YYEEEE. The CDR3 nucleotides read TGTGCCAGCAGCTTGGCCGGGGGAGTGGGTCAGCCCCAGCATTTT. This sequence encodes CASSLAGGVGQPQHF.

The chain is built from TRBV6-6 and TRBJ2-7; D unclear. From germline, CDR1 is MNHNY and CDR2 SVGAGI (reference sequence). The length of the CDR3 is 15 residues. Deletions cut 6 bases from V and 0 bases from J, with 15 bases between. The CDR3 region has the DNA TGTGCCAGCAGCCACCGCACGCAGGCCTCCTACGAGCAGTACTTC. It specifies CASSHRTQASYEQYF.

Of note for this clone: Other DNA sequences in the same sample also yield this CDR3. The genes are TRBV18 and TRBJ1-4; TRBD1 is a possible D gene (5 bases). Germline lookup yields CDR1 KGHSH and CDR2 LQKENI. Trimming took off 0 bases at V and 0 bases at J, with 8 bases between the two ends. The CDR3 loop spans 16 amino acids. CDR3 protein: CASSPPGVATNEKLFF. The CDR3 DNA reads TGTGCCAGCTCACCACCGGGGGTTGCAACTAATGAAAAACTGTTTTTT.

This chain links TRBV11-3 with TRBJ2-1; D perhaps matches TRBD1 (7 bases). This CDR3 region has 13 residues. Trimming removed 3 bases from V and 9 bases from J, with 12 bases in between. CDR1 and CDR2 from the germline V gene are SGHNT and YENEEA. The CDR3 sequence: CASSLHRGGEQFF. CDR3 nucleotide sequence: TGTGCCAGCAGCTTGCACAGGGGAGGTGAGCAGTTCTTC.